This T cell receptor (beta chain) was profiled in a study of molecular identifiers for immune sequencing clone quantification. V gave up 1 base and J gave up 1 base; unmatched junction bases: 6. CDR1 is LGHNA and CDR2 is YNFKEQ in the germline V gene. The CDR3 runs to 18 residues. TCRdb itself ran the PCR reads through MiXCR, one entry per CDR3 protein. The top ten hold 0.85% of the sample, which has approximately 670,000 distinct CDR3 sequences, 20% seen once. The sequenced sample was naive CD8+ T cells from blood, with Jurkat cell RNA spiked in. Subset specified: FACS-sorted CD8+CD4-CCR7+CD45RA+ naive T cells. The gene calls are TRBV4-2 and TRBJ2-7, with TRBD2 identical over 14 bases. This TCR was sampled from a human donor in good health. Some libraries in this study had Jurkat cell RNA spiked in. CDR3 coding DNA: TGTGCCAGCAGCCAAGCTGGGGGGACTAGCGGGAGTTCCTACGAGCAGTACTTC. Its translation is CASSQAGGTSGSSYEQYF.